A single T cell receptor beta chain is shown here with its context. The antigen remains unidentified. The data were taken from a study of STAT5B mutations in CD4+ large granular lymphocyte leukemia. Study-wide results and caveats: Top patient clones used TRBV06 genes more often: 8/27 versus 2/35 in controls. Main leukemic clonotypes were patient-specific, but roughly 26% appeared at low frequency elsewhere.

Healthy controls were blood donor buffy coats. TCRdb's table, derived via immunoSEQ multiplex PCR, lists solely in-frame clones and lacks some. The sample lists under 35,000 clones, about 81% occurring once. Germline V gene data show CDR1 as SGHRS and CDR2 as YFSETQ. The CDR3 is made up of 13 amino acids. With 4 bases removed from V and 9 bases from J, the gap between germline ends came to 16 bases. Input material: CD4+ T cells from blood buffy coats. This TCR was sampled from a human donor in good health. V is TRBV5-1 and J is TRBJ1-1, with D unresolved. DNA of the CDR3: TGCGCCAGCAGCACCGGGAACCTAGGGAAAGCTTTCTTT. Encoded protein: CASSTGNLGKAFF.